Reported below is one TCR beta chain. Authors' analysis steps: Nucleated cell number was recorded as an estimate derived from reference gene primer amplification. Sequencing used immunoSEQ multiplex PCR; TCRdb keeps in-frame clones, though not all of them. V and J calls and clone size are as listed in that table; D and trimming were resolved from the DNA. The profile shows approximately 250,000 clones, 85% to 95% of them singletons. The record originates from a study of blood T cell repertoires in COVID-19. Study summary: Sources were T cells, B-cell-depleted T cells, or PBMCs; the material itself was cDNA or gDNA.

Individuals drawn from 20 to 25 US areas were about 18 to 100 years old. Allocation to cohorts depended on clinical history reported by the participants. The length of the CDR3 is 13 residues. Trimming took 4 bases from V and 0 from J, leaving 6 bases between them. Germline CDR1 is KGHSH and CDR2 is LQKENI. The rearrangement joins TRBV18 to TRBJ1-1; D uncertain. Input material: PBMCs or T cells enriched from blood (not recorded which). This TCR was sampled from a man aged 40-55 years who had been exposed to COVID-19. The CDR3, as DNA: TGTGCCAGCTCACTTTCAGTGAACACTGAAGCTTTCTTT. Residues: CASSLSVNTEAFF.